The 3 T cell receptor beta chains reported below all come from one sample, sequenced in a study of cytomegalovirus exposure and HLA in healthy donors. The PCR ran on 60 Vbeta and 13 Jbeta primers. Assay used: immunoSEQ multiplex PCR; TCRdb lists only in-frame clones, some missing. The data hold 40,000 to 55,000 clones, with over 70% observed a single time. The source material was PBMCs. The receptors stem from a man aged 30-40 years in good health and CMV-seropositive.

The chain is built from TRBV5-1 and TRBJ2-5, with 10 bases identical to TRBD1. The germline V gene encodes CDR1 SGHRS and CDR2 YFSETQ. J gave up 4 bases and V 4 bases, and 4 bases lay outside the gene matches. The CDR3 runs to 14 residues. CDR3 nucleotide sequence: TGCGCCAGCAGCCCAGGACAGGGGGGAGAGACCCAGTACTTC. It yields the protein CASSPGQGGETQYF.

The chain employs TRBV10-3 and TRBJ2-2; 8 positions agree with TRBD1. J lost 4 bases, V lost 7 bases, and 11 bases had no gene match. The CDR3 covers 16 residues. Germline lookup yields CDR1 ENHRY and CDR2 SYGVKD. CDR3 coding DNA: TGTGCCATCATGATTGGGACAGGCAACCCCACCGGGGAGCTGTTTTTT. Translation: CAIMIGTGNPTGELFF.

The rearrangement links TRBV7-8 to TRBJ1-5; D ambiguous. The ends were cut back, 5 bases at V and 6 bases at J, with 11 bases in the middle. CDR1 is SGHVS and CDR2 is FQNEAQ in the germline V gene. This CDR3 has 13 amino acids. The CDR3 coding sequence is TGTGCCAGCAGCCCCGGGAGGGTTCAGCCCCAGCATTTT. It codes for CASSPGRVQPQHF.